Presented here are 19 T cell receptor beta chains from one specimen sequenced in a study of early T cells in non-severe SARS-CoV-2 infection. TCRdb passed the 5' RACE reads through MiXCR, listing each CDR3 protein once. Of 63,000 or so distinct CDR3 sequences listed, about an eighth were seen once; the top ten hold 5% to 7%. The sequenced sample was whole blood, obtained at baseline. The receptors were sampled from an adult who was a healthcare worker with PCR-confirmed SARS-CoV-2 infection or an uninfected control (not recorded which).

This clonotype has a handful of counts. The rearrangement joins TRBV7-8 to TRBJ1-1; possible D gene TRBD1, 5 bases. Germline CDR1 and CDR2: SGHVS and FQNEAQ. Trimming left V 5 bases short and J 0 bases short, with 10 bases between. The CDR3 length is 14 residues. CDR3 DNA: TGTGCCAGCAGCCGCAGGGTCCTGAACACTGAAGCTTTCTTT. Protein product: CASSRRVLNTEAFF.

The chain employs TRBV20-1 and TRBJ2-5; D ambiguous. The V end lost 6 bases, the J end lost 7 bases, and 12 bases lay between the germline ends. The CDR3 runs 11 residues. The germline V gene has CDR1 DFQATT and CDR2 SNEGSKA (reference sequence). CDR3 coding DNA: TGCAGTGCCTATAGTTTGGGGACCCAGTACTTC. Its protein is CSAYSLGTQYF.

This clonotype was seen a handful of times. The rearrangement joins TRBV7-2 to TRBJ1-4, with D uncertain. CDR1 and CDR2 (germline): SGHTA, FQGNSA. The CDR3 runs to 13 residues. V lost 3 bases to trimming and J lost 8 bases, with 10 bases between them. The chain's CDR3 is CASSLEGREKLFF. The CDR3 nucleotides are TGTGCCAGCAGCTTGGAAGGGAGGGAAAAACTGTTTTTT.

Here the CDR3 DNA reads TGTGCCAGCAGCCGGAGGGGGGCCTACGAGCAGTACTTC. Amino acids: CASSRRGAYEQYF. V gene TRBV7-8 combines with J gene TRBJ2-7; D possibly uses TRBD1 or TRBD2 (6 bases each). The CDR3 is made up of 13 amino acids. V lost 5 bases and J lost 2, with 10 bases in between. Germline V lookup: CDR1 SGHVS, CDR2 FQNEAQ.

This clonotype was seen at least ten times. The chain recombines TRBV10-2 with TRBJ2-2; D gene ambiguous. The CDR3 spans 15 residues. Germline values: CDR1 WSHSY, CDR2 SAAADI. Between the trimmed V and J ends, which lost 0 bases and 0 bases, there was a span of 5 bases. The CDR3: CASSESGPNTGELFF. The CDR3 coding sequence is TGCGCCAGCAGTGAGTCTGGACCGAACACCGGGGAGCTGTTTTTT.

In its sample, this clonotype was seen a few times. CDR3 sequence reads: CASSDLTDTQYF. In DNA, the CDR3 is TGTGCCAGCAGTGACCTCACAGATACGCAGTATTTT. The chain links TRBV6-2 or TRBV6-3 to TRBJ2-3; D is uncertain. The CDR3 is 12 residues long. The germline gives CDR1 MNHEY, CDR2 SVGEGT. The V and J ends lost 5 bases and 2 bases respectively, with 5 bases between them.

The chain carries TRBV9 and TRBJ2-2; TRBD2 might be the D (5 bases). CDR3 length equals 16 residues. From germline, CDR1 is SGDLS and CDR2 YYNGEE. V shed 3 bases and J shed 2 bases, with 14 bases lying between them. The CDR3 DNA is TGTGCCAGCAGCGCCCGTCGAGGGCATAACACCGGGGAGCTGTTTTTT. Its translation is CASSARRGHNTGELFF.

This clonotype was seen ten or more times. This sequence joins TRBV7-9 and TRBJ2-3; TRBD2 matches at 9 bases. With V trimmed by 5 bases and J by 9 bases, 9 bases remained unmatched. CDR1 SEHNR and CDR2 FQNEAQ come from the germline V gene (reference sequence). The CDR3 runs to 14 residues. The DNA for the CDR3 is TGTGCCAGCAGCACACAAGCGGGAGGCTTCACGCAGTATTTT. This codes for CASSTQAGGFTQYF.

The chain is built from TRBV9 and TRBJ1-3, with D tentatively TRBD1 (5 bases). Trimming pared 3 bases from V and 1 base from J, leaving 14 bases between. This CDR3 contains 16 residues. Germline V CDR1 and CDR2: SGDLS, YYNGEE. The CDR3 nucleotides are TGTGCCAGCAGCGCTTCGACAGTCGGTTCTGGAAACACCATATATTTT. Protein product: CASSASTVGSGNTIYF.

This clonotype was seen a handful of times. The V call is TRBV19, the J call TRBJ1-4; D call uncertain. Germline loops: CDR1 LNHDA, CDR2 SQIVND (reference sequence). The CDR3 is made up of 13 amino acids. Trimming stripped 8 bases from V and 8 bases from J, with 15 bases between. CDR3 loop: CASRPGSGEKLFF. The CDR3 bases are TGTGCCAGTCGACCGGGATCGGGGGAAAAACTGTTTTTT.

This clonotype came up many times. The chain links TRBV20-1 to TRBJ2-7; weak D call: TRBD2 (6 bases). Germline V lookup: CDR1 DFQATT, CDR2 SNEGSKA (reference sequence). The CDR3 extends over 13 amino acids. V dropped 1 base and J dropped 3 bases, with 10 bases sitting between them. The CDR3 DNA is TGCAGTGCTAGAGGCCGGGGGATCTACGAGCAGTACTTC. Its protein product is CSARGRGIYEQYF.

In its sample, this clonotype was seen a few times. The genes are TRBV11-2 and TRBJ2-7, with TRBD1 identical over 8 bases. The CDR3 sequence is 15 residues long. Per the germline V gene, CDR1 is SGHAT and CDR2 is FQNNGV. V was clipped by 7 bases and J by 3 bases; unmatched bases: 11. The CDR3 loop reads CASTPARDRGYEQYF. The DNA for the CDR3 is TGTGCCAGCACCCCGGCCCGAGACAGGGGCTACGAGCAGTACTTC.

In this sample, this clonotype turned up many times. The chain recombines TRBV9 with TRBJ2-1; D gene unclear. This CDR3 comprises 15 residues. Between the trimmed V and J ends, which lost 0 bases and 0 bases, there was a span of 7 bases. Germline V CDR1 and CDR2: SGDLS, YYNGEE. DNA of the CDR3: TGTGCCAGCAGCGTAGCAGGCCGCTCCTACAATGAGCAGTTCTTC. Amino acids: CASSVAGRSYNEQFF.

This clonotype was seen repeatedly, ten times or more. The V gene is TRBV6-5, the J gene TRBJ1-1; D gene ambiguous. The CDR3 loop spans 13 amino acids. The germline V and J ends were trimmed by 0 bases and 5 bases, with 7 bases remaining between them. Looked up from germline, CDR1 is MNHEY and CDR2 is SVGAGI. The CDR3 region has the DNA TGTGCCAGCAGTTACTCGTCTGTTACTGAAGCTTTCTTT. Its translation is CASSYSSVTEAFF.

The chain combines TRBV29-1 with TRBJ2-5, with TRBD1 matching 10 bases. V shed 7 bases and J 1 base; nucleotides not matched to a gene: 9. The CDR3 totals 15 residues. In germline, CDR1 is SQVTM, CDR2 ANQGSEA. The CDR3 spells CSALPGTGAQETQYF. CDR3 DNA: TGCAGCGCTCTTCCCGGGACAGGGGCCCAAGAGACCCAGTACTTC.

This clonotype was observed a few times. The J gene is TRBJ2-1, the V gene TRBV7-9, with 10 positions matching TRBD1. In germline, CDR1 is SEHNR, CDR2 FQNEAQ (reference sequence). With 3 bases clipped from V and 8 bases from J, the junction kept 7 bases outside the gene matches. The CDR3 runs to 15 residues. CDR3 residues: CASSLGTGDLDEQFF. The DNA of the CDR3 is TGTGCCAGCAGCTTGGGGACAGGGGACTTAGATGAGCAGTTCTTC.

There are many counts of this clonotype. This sequence joins TRBV30 and TRBJ2-3; D is unclear. Trimming took off 0 bases at V and 5 bases at J, with 3 bases between the two ends. The CDR3 is 11 residues long. CDR1 and CDR2 (germline): GTSNPN, SVGIG (reference sequence). The CDR3 is CAWSVKDTQYF. The DNA for the CDR3 is TGTGCCTGGAGTGTAAAAGATACGCAGTATTTT. Full variable domain (remainder filled in from reference TRBV30 and TRBJ2-3): SQTIHQWPATLVQPVGSPLSLECTVEGTSNPNLYWYRQAAGRGLQLLFYSVGIGQISSEVPQNLSASRPQDRQFILSSKKLLLSDSGFYLCAWSVKDTQYFGPGTRLTVL.

DNA of the CDR3: TGTGCCAGCAGTAACGCTCGGGTAACTGAAGCTTTCTTT. Residues: CASSNARVTEAFF. The genes are TRBV6-5 and TRBJ1-1, with D unclear. The CDR3 is 13 amino acids. Germline V gene sequence: CDR1 MNHEY, CDR2 SVGAGI. Between the trimmed V and J ends, which lost 5 bases and 5 bases, there was a span of 12 bases.

V is TRBV3-1 and J is TRBJ1-5; D call uncertain. The germline gives CDR1 LGHDT, CDR2 YNNKEL (reference sequence). The V end was cut by 4 bases, the J end by 0 bases, with 13 bases between. The CDR3 length is 16 residues. DNA of the CDR3: TGTGCCAGCAGCCCGCGATGGTCGGGTAGCAATCAGCCCCAGCATTTT. Translating gives CASSPRWSGSNQPQHF.